Listed here are 2 T cell receptor beta chains from one sample, sequenced in a study of CD8 T cells in Susac syndrome. Random-hexamer reverse transcription was applied to about 0.45 to 1 ug RNA. TCRdb re-called the immunoSEQ multiplex PCR reads with MiXCR, one entry per CDR3 protein. Here the sample spans a few hundred thousand distinct CDR3 sequences, 89% being singletons. The specimen sequenced was CD8+ T cells from PBMCs. The receptors shown here come from a human donor with multiple sclerosis.

The rearrangement joins TRBV5-4 to TRBJ2-3; 8 nucleotides align to TRBD2. V lost 2 bases and J lost 1; bases outside the gene matches: 3. The CDR3 is 15 residues long. CDR1 is SGHNT and CDR2 is YYREEE in the germline V gene (reference sequence). The CDR3: CASSFTAGGTDTQYF. As DNA, the CDR3 is TGTGCCAGCAGCTTTACAGCGGGAGGCACAGATACGCAGTATTTT.

Here the CDR3 reads CASSIKGLNEQFF. The CDR3 region has the DNA TGTGCCAGTAGTATTAAGGGCCTAAATGAGCAGTTCTTC. The V gene is TRBV19, the J gene TRBJ2-1, with unresolved D. V gave up 3 bases and J gave up 7 bases, with 10 bases separating them. This CDR3 contains 13 residues. Looked up from germline, CDR1 is LNHDA and CDR2 is SQIVND (reference sequence).